One and the same sample provided the 29 T cell receptor beta chains below, sequenced in a study of technical replicates of blood from a handful of donors. The method was immunoSEQ multiplex PCR; TCRdb's version includes in-frame clones alone and lacks a portion of them. The sample contains tens of thousands of clones, around 96% of which appear only once. Sequenced: T cells isolated from PBMCs. All receptors derive from a human donor in good health.

CDR3 bases: TGTGCCAGCACTTATATTCGGGGTAGCCCGAACACCGGGGAGCTGTTTTTT. Its translation is CASTYIRGSPNTGELFF. The chain couples TRBV27 to TRBJ2-2, with D perhaps TRBD2 (5 bases). The CDR3 spans 17 residues. Looked up from germline, CDR1 is MNHEY and CDR2 is SMNVEV (reference sequence). V was pared by 7 bases and J by 0 bases, with 18 bases between.

The genes are TRBV7-9 and TRBJ1-1, with D perhaps matching TRBD1 (6 bases). Germline CDR1 reads SEHNR; CDR2 reads FQNEAQ (reference sequence). CDR3 length equals 13 residues. V lost 2 bases, J lost 10 bases, and 14 bases lay in between. The CDR3 sequence: CASSLTDRSGAFF. The CDR3 nucleotides are TGTGCCAGCAGCTTAACTGACAGGAGTGGAGCTTTCTTT.

This chain joins TRBV5-1 and TRBJ2-3, with 9 bases lining up with TRBD1. The CDR3 is 15 residues long. Germline CDR1 SGHRS, CDR2 YFSETQ. V dropped 3 bases and J dropped 3; count of bases not matched to a gene: 5. This CDR3 is CASSYRDRDTDTQYF. CDR3 coding DNA: TGCGCCAGCAGCTACCGGGACAGGGATACAGATACGCAGTATTTT.

This chain joins TRBV27 and TRBJ2-5, with a weak D call TRBD1 (5 bases). V lost 5 bases and J lost 5, with 9 bases in between. The CDR3 has 12 amino acids. CDR1 and CDR2 from the germline V gene are MNHEY and SMNVEV (reference sequence). The CDR3 bases are TGTGCCAGCAGTAAGGGGCGGGAGACCCAGTACTTC. It encodes CASSKGRETQYF.

The V gene is TRBV7-9, the J gene TRBJ1-1; no reliable D call. Germline-derived CDR1 and CDR2 are SEHNR and FQNEAQ (reference sequence). The CDR3 is 13 residues long. V was pared by 2 bases and J by 1 base, with 5 bases between. Here the CDR3 DNA reads TGTGCCAGCAGCTTACAGGCGAACACTGAAGCTTTCTTT. It is translated as CASSLQANTEAFF.

CDR3 sequence (DNA): TGCGCCAGCAGCCCTACAAGAGGCCCGGGTTTAAGTGAGCAGTTCTTC. Protein product: CASSPTRGPGLSEQFF. The V gene is TRBV4-1, the J gene TRBJ2-1; D gene ambiguous. CDR3 size: 16 residues. The V and J ends lost 4 bases and 9 bases respectively, with 22 bases between them. In germline, CDR1 is MGHRA, CDR2 YSYEKL.

This clone was counted a single time. The chain joins TRBV14 to TRBJ2-7; D possibly corresponds to TRBD2 (5 bases). Germline-derived CDR1 and CDR2 are SGHDN and FVKESK. The CDR3 covers 16 residues. The germline V and J ends were trimmed by 4 bases and 3 bases, with 19 bases remaining between them. CDR3 bases: TGTGCCAGCAGCCGAACGAATACCTTCGGGGTCTACGAGCAGTACTTC. As protein: CASSRTNTFGVYEQYF.

The gene calls are TRBV19 and TRBJ2-3; D not certain. The ends were cut back, 0 bases at V and 5 bases at J, with 6 bases in the middle. This CDR3 has 13 residues. Germline V lookup: CDR1 LNHDA, CDR2 SQIVND (reference sequence). CDR3 amino acids: CASSIDSRDTQYF. CDR3 sequence (DNA): TGTGCCAGTAGTATAGATTCGAGAGATACGCAGTATTTT.

This chain links TRBV5-6 with TRBJ1-2; no firm D call. The CDR3 covers 17 residues. The V end was cut by 0 bases, the J end by 1 base, with 16 bases between. CDR1 is SGHDT and CDR2 is YYEEEE in the germline V gene. CDR3 protein: CASSLVPAAIINYGYTF. The CDR3 DNA reads as TGTGCCAGCAGCTTGGTCCCGGCGGCAATTATTAACTATGGCTACACCTTC.

This CDR3 reads CASSLALGASGSTEAFF. The CDR3 nucleotides read TGCGCCAGCAGCTTGGCGTTGGGGGCCTCGGGATCGACTGAAGCTTTCTTT. This chain uses TRBV5-1 with TRBJ1-1; possibly TRBD1 for D (6 bases). The germline gives CDR1 SGHRS, CDR2 YFSETQ. The V and J ends lost 0 bases and 5 bases respectively, with 20 bases between them. CDR3 size: 17 residues. Full variable domain (missing parts from reference TRBV5-1 and TRBJ1-1): KAGVTQTPRYLIKTRGQQVTLSCSPISGHRSVSWYQQTPGQGLQFLFEYFSETQRNKGNFPGRFSGRQFSNSRSEMNVSTLELGDSALYLCASSLALGASGSTEAFFGQGTRLTVV.

The rearrangement uses TRBV9 and TRBJ2-2, with a tentative D call TRBD1 (5 bases). V was cut by 3 bases and J by 4 bases, with 13 bases left in between. The CDR3 loop spans 15 amino acids. Germline assignment: CDR1 SGDLS and CDR2 YYNGEE. The DNA for the CDR3 is TGTGCCAGCAGCGGGCAGGGCCGCCCCACCGGGGAGCTGTTTTTT. It is translated as CASSGQGRPTGELFF.

The chain couples TRBV5-8 to TRBJ1-4; 9 nucleotides align to TRBD1. Looked up from germline, CDR1 is SGHTS and CDR2 is YDEGEE. The length of the CDR3 is 15 residues. V trimming: 3 bases; J trimming: 9 bases; junction bases outside the gene matches: 9. Written as DNA, the CDR3 is TGTGCCAGCAGCTCTCCGGGACAGGGCAAGAAAAAACTGTTTTTT. It is translated as CASSSPGQGKKKLFF.

The rearrangement links TRBV6-5 to TRBJ2-7; TRBD1 is a possible D gene (5 bases). V lost 6 bases and J lost 6, with 12 bases in between. CDR3 size: 12 residues. Per germline, CDR1 MNHEY and CDR2 SVGAGI. CDR3 sequence: CASRIRAGEQYF. The CDR3 region has the DNA TGTGCCAGCAGGATCAGGGCTGGCGAGCAGTACTTC.

The rearrangement links TRBV12-5 to TRBJ1-3; possibly TRBD1 for D (5 bases). Germline CDR1 LGHNT, CDR2 FRNRAP. With 3 bases removed from V and 1 base from J, the gap between germline ends came to 16 bases. The CDR3 contains 17 residues. For the CDR3, the DNA is TGTGCTAGTGGTTTAGACCCGGGGGGAGAATCTGGAAACACCATATATTTT. It translates to CASGLDPGGESGNTIYF.

The rearrangement links TRBV7-6 to TRBJ2-1; D call uncertain. V lost 3 bases to trimming and J lost 8 bases, with 5 bases between them. This CDR3 contains 11 residues. CDR1 is SGHVS, CDR2 FNYEAQ, per germline. CDR3 bases: TGTGCCAGCAGCTTTCATCATGAGCAGTTCTTC. It specifies CASSFHHEQFF.

The chain uses TRBV18 and TRBJ2-1; possible D gene TRBD2, 6 bases. V lost 0 bases and J 5 bases, leaving 8 bases between the germline ends. The CDR3 sequence is 14 residues long. Germline V gene lookup returns CDR1 KGHSH and CDR2 LQKENI. In DNA form, the CDR3 reads TGTGCCAGCTCACCACCGGGACTCAACAATGAGCAGTTCTTC. It translates to CASSPPGLNNEQFF. Supplemented by reference TRBV18 and TRBJ2-1, the full variable domain reads NAGVMQNPRHLVRRRGQEARLRCSPMKGHSHVYWYRQLPEEGLKFMVYLQKENIIDESGMPKERFSAEFPKEGPSILRIQQVVRGDSAAYFCASSPPGLNNEQFFGPGTRLTVL.

CDR3: CASSPGTGGPYEQYF. CDR3 DNA sequence: TGTGCCAGCAGCCCTGGGACAGGGGGCCCCTACGAGCAGTACTTC. This chain links TRBV7-3 with TRBJ2-7, with 12 bases fitting TRBD1. CDR3 length: 15 amino acids. J was trimmed by 2 bases and V by 5 bases; bases with no gene match: 4. Germline V gene data show CDR1 as SGHTA and CDR2 as FQGTGA.

This rearrangement joins TRBV7-8 to TRBJ1-2, with TRBD1 matching over 12 bases. The V gene's germline CDR1 is SGHVS and CDR2 FQNEAQ. This CDR3 is 13 amino acids long. The J segment lost 8 bases and the V segment lost 4 bases, leaving 2 bases of the junction unmatched. The CDR3 spells CASSSGTGGGYTF. CDR3 bases: TGTGCCAGCAGCTCCGGGACAGGGGGCGGCTACACCTTC.

Of note for this clone: Compared with germline, one end of the junction differs, possibly owing to a read error. The rearrangement links TRBV19 to TRBJ1-1; possible D gene TRBD1, 6 bases. Germline V CDR1 and CDR2: LNHDA, SQIVND (reference sequence). This CDR3 spans 13 amino acids. CDR3: CASTRDNLAGIVF. CDR3 sequence (DNA): TGTGCCAGTACTCGGGACAATCTTGCTGGAATAGTCTTT.

V gene TRBV5-1 combines with J gene TRBJ2-4; D perhaps matches TRBD2 (7 bases). From germline, CDR1 is SGHRS and CDR2 YFSETQ. V lost 3 bases, J lost 8 bases, and 15 bases lay in between. The CDR3 sequence is 14 residues long. CDR3 residues: CASSWGGRVDIQYF. As DNA, the CDR3 is TGCGCCAGCAGCTGGGGGGGCCGAGTTGACATTCAGTACTTC. The complete variable domain, with remaining parts taken from reference TRBV5-1 and TRBJ2-4, reads KAGVTQTPRYLIKTRGQQVTLSCSPISGHRSVSWYQQTPGQGLQFLFEYFSETQRNKGNFPGRFSGRQFSNSRSEMNVSTLELGDSALYLCASSWGGRVDIQYFGAGTRLSVL.

CDR3 amino acids: CSVVSGANYGYTF. The DNA for the CDR3 is TGCAGCGTTGTTTCGGGGGCTAACTATGGCTACACCTTC. The rearrangement uses TRBV29-1 and TRBJ1-2, with a tentative D call TRBD1 (5 bases). This CDR3 has 13 amino acids. Trimming left V 4 bases short and J 0 bases short, with 9 bases between. Germline V CDR1 and CDR2: SQVTM, ANQGSEA.

The chain links TRBV5-5 to TRBJ1-4, with 9 positions matching TRBD1. Germline V gives CDR1 SGHKS, CDR2 YYEKEE (reference sequence). V dropped 6 bases and J dropped 7; count of bases not matched to a gene: 10. The CDR3 sequence is 15 residues long. The DNA for the CDR3 is TGTGCCAGCACCCCCGGAGACAGGGGGGCTGAAAAACTGTTTTTT. It is translated as CASTPGDRGAEKLFF.

This chain links TRBV19 with TRBJ1-1; 8 bases fit TRBD1. With 6 bases clipped from V and 7 bases from J, the junction kept 13 bases outside the gene matches. CDR1 and CDR2 (germline): LNHDA, SQIVND (reference sequence). The CDR3 loop spans 15 amino acids. The DNA of the CDR3 is TGTGCCAGTAGCACCGGACAGGGAAAGGCTATTGAAGCTTTCTTT. This gives the protein CASSTGQGKAIEAFF.

The genes are TRBV15 and TRBJ2-2; no clear D. Germline CDR1 and CDR2: LNHNV and YYDKDF (reference sequence). This CDR3 has 15 residues. Between the trimmed V and J ends, which lost 0 bases and 4 bases, there was a span of 9 bases. CDR3 loop: CATSRDSSVTGELFF. CDR3 in DNA: TGTGCCACCAGCAGAGACTCGTCCGTCACCGGGGAGCTGTTTTTT.

The genes are TRBV30 and TRBJ2-6, with D perhaps TRBD1 (6 bases). V was shortened by 3 bases and J by 3 bases, with 18 bases between the two germline ends. The germline CDR1 and CDR2 sequences are GTSNPN and SVGIG (reference sequence). The length of the CDR3 is 17 residues. This chain's CDR3 is CAWSNQKWGLGANVLTF. CDR3 bases: TGTGCCTGGAGCAATCAGAAGTGGGGGCTTGGGGCCAACGTCCTGACTTTC.

The chain links TRBV7-2 to TRBJ1-5; the match to TRBD1 covers 8 bases. Germline V gives CDR1 SGHTA, CDR2 FQGNSA. V shed 6 bases, J shed 1 base, and the junction held 2 bases outside the gene matches. The CDR3 contains 14 residues. CDR3 DNA sequence: TGTGCCAGCAGAAGACAGGGGAGCAATCAGCCCCAGCATTTT. Protein: CASRRQGSNQPQHF. Together with reference TRBV7-2 and TRBJ1-5, the CDR3 gives the full variable domain: GAGVSQSPSNKVTEKGKDVELRCDPISGHTALYWYRQSLGQGLEFLIYFQGNSAPDKSGLPSDRFSAERTGGSVSTLTIQRTQQEDSAVYLCASRRQGSNQPQHFGDGTRLSIL.

V gene TRBV28 combines with J gene TRBJ2-7; the D is unclear. The germline V gene encodes CDR1 MDHEN and CDR2 SYDVKM. The ends were cut back, 4 bases at V and 7 bases at J, with 11 bases in the middle. CDR3 length: 12 amino acids. The CDR3 region is CASSSSTEEQYF. The DNA of the CDR3 is TGTGCCAGCAGTTCATCCACAGAGGAGCAGTACTTC.

This clone was found once. The chain has TRBV20-1 and TRBJ2-5; no definite D call. Germline V gives CDR1 DFQATT, CDR2 SNEGSKA (reference sequence). Trimming removed 0 bases from V and 5 bases from J, with 4 bases in between. CDR3 length: 11 residues. As DNA, the CDR3 is TGCAGTGCTAGAGATCGGGAGACCCAGTACTTC. This sequence encodes CSARDRETQYF.

The chain combines TRBV10-3 with TRBJ1-5; 7 bases match TRBD1. Germline CDR1 reads ENHRY; CDR2 reads SYGVKD. The CDR3 loop spans 14 amino acids. Losses at the gene ends were 5 bases for V and 4 bases for J; bases not matched to a gene: 5. The CDR3, as DNA: TGTGCCATCAGTCGGGACAGCGTAAATCAGCCCCAGCATTTT. Its protein is CAISRDSVNQPQHF.